This T cell receptor beta chain is drawn from a study of long-term antiretroviral therapy in people with HIV. CDR3 size: 13 residues. Germline V gene data show CDR1 as SGHRS and CDR2 as YFSETQ. V was trimmed by 5 bases and J by 5 bases, leaving 12 bases between them. Samples were assayed with immunoSEQ v3.0 at survey level. Produced via immunoSEQ multiplex PCR; TCRdb's table is partial and in-frame only. The table records 42,000 or so clones, about nine tenths of them present only once. This TCR came from a woman aged 50 to 65 with HIV. The material sequenced was unsorted PBMCs, taken 1.2 years after starting antiretroviral therapy. This chain links TRBV5-1 with TRBJ2-3, with D unresolved. The CDR3 DNA reads TGCGCCAGCAGAATCACATCAAAAGATACGCAGTATTTT. It is translated as CASRITSKDTQYF.